The 25 T cell receptor beta chains in this list originate from one sample, sequenced in a study of cytomegalovirus exposure and HLA in healthy donors. TCRdb's table, derived via immunoSEQ multiplex PCR, lists solely in-frame clones and lacks some. The sample lists roughly 100,000 clones, approximately 94% seen once, with 0.89% in the top ten. Sequences were obtained from PBMCs. The receptors shown here come from a woman under 30 in good health and CMV-seronegative.

The CDR3 DNA reads as TGTGCCAGCAGCCGACTAGCGGGGATAGATACGCAGTATTTT. This translates into CASSRLAGIDTQYF. The genes are TRBV7-2 and TRBJ2-3; 11 nucleotides align to TRBD2. V gave up 5 bases and J gave up 5 bases; unmatched junction bases: 3. The CDR3 consists of 14 residues. Germline CDR1 is SGHTA and CDR2 is FQGNSA.

The rearrangement joins TRBV19 to TRBJ2-3; D ambiguous. There are 15 residues in the CDR3. Looked up from germline, CDR1 is LNHDA and CDR2 is SQIVND (reference sequence). The germline V and J ends were trimmed by 1 base and 2 bases, with 10 bases remaining between them. The CDR3, as DNA: TGTGCCAGTAGTATAGGGAGCTTGCACACAGATACGCAGTATTTT. It encodes CASSIGSLHTDTQYF.

This chain links TRBV7-9 with TRBJ1-4, with D possibly being TRBD1 (6 bases). CDR3 size: 16 residues. Germline loops: CDR1 SEHNR, CDR2 FQNEAQ (reference sequence). Trimming stripped 5 bases from V and 3 bases from J, with 16 bases between. The DNA for the CDR3 is TGTGCCAGCAGCCGTGGACAGACCGGATCTAATGAAAAACTGTTTTTT. It is translated as CASSRGQTGSNEKLFF.

This clone was recorded once. The V gene is TRBV4-1, the J gene TRBJ1-4, with D perhaps matching TRBD1 (5 bases). The V gene's germline CDR1 is MGHRA and CDR2 YSYEKL. Trimming stripped 5 bases from V and 8 bases from J, with 18 bases between. The CDR3 sequence is 15 residues long. The CDR3 is CASSSAGREGEKLFF. The CDR3, as DNA: TGCGCCAGCAGCTCCGCCGGCAGGGAAGGGGAAAAACTGTTTTTT.

The rearrangement uses TRBV19 and TRBJ1-1, with D possibly matching TRBD1 (6 bases). The germline V gene has CDR1 LNHDA and CDR2 SQIVND (reference sequence). The CDR3 has 14 amino acids. V lost 4 bases and J 4 bases, leaving 13 bases between the germline ends. For the CDR3, the DNA is TGTGCCAGTAGTAAGATAGACAGGACCACTGAAGCTTTCTTT. This translates into CASSKIDRTTEAFF. Filled out from reference TRBV19 and TRBJ1-1, the complete variable domain reads DGGITQSPKYLFRKEGQNVTLSCEQNLNHDAMYWYRQDPGQGLRLIYYSQIVNDFQKGDIAEGYSVSREKKESFPLTVTSAQKNPTAFYLCASSKIDRTTEAFFGQGTRLTVV.

The gene calls are TRBV6-1 and TRBJ1-5; maybe TRBD1 (5 bases). Trimming removed 3 bases from V and 0 bases from J, with 15 bases in between. This CDR3 has 17 residues. CDR1 and CDR2 from the germline V gene are MNHNS and SASEGT. The CDR3 here is CASSEVQELYSNQPQHF. In nucleotides, the CDR3 is TGTGCCAGCAGTGAGGTACAGGAGCTCTATAGCAATCAGCCCCAGCATTTT.

The sample holds one count of this clone. This chain links TRBV5-1 with TRBJ2-7; 9 nucleotides agree with TRBD2. The trim removed 3 bases at V and 6 bases at J, leaving 22 bases unmatched. Germline V lookup: CDR1 SGHRS, CDR2 YFSETQ. The CDR3 loop spans 19 amino acids. CDR3: CASSSPFLAGRSPTSEQYF. CDR3 DNA: TGCGCCAGCAGCTCACCTTTTCTAGCGGGACGGTCTCCTACCAGCGAGCAGTACTTC.

The CDR3 loop reads CASSLILIAKNIQYF. The CDR3 coding sequence is TGTGCCAGCAGCTTGATCCTAATAGCCAAAAACATTCAGTACTTC. The chain joins TRBV5-5 to TRBJ2-4, with unresolved D. CDR3 size: 15 residues. CDR1 and CDR2 (germline): SGHKS, YYEKEE (reference sequence). V gave up 1 base and J gave up 0 bases, with 8 bases separating them.

This clone was counted a few times. The V call is TRBV4-3, the J call TRBJ2-5; no definite D call. In germline, CDR1 is LGHNA, CDR2 YSLEER. CDR3 length: 16 residues. The V gene lost 0 bases and the J gene lost 5 bases, with 16 bases spanning the gap. CDR3 amino acids: CASSQDRASSAETQYF. CDR3 coding DNA: TGCGCCAGCAGCCAAGATCGAGCTTCGAGTGCGGAGACCCAGTACTTC.

The chain combines TRBV2 with TRBJ1-1, with 7 bases identical to TRBD1. V shed 7 bases and J 6 bases; nucleotides not matched to a gene: 8. There are 13 residues in the CDR3. Germline V CDR1 and CDR2: SNHLY, FYNNEI. CDR3 sequence reads: CASTETGSAEAFF. The CDR3 DNA reads as TGTGCCAGCACAGAGACAGGGAGCGCTGAAGCTTTCTTT.

The chain links TRBV5-4 to TRBJ1-1, with 7 bases matching TRBD1. The CDR3 runs 14 residues. The V gene's germline CDR1 is SGHNT and CDR2 YYREEE (reference sequence). The V segment lost 4 bases and the J segment 2 bases; nucleotides outside the gene matches: 5. CDR3 in DNA: TGTGCCAGCAGCACCCACAGGGGTAACACTGAAGCTTTCTTT. Protein sequence: CASSTHRGNTEAFF.

This chain links TRBV6-1 with TRBJ2-5, with D unclear. This CDR3 contains 14 residues. Looked up from germline, CDR1 is MNHNS and CDR2 is SASEGT. Deletions cut 4 bases from V and 1 base from J, with 10 bases between. The CDR3 sequence: CASSAPGSQETQYF. DNA of the CDR3: TGTGCCAGCAGTGCCCCCGGGTCCCAAGAGACCCAGTACTTC.

The gene calls are TRBV5-1 and TRBJ2-2; 9 nucleotides align to TRBD2. CDR3 size: 15 residues. Germline-derived CDR1 and CDR2 are SGHRS and YFSETQ. J lost 2 bases, V lost 3 bases, and 2 bases had no gene match. CDR3 nucleotide sequence: TGCGCCAGCAGCTACCTAGCGGGAAACACCGGGGAGCTGTTTTTT. Translation gives CASSYLAGNTGELFF.

This rearrangement joins TRBV7-2 to TRBJ1-5; TRBD1 is a possible D gene (5 bases). The germline V gene encodes CDR1 SGHTA and CDR2 FQGNSA. CDR3 length: 15 residues. The V end lost 7 bases, the J end lost 2 bases, and 15 bases lay between the germline ends. CDR3 sequence: CASNVGGTGNQPQHF. As DNA, the CDR3 is TGTGCCAGCAATGTCGGGGGTACGGGCAATCAGCCCCAGCATTTT.

This clone was counted once. V usage is TRBV18 and J usage is TRBJ2-7, with 9 bases that match TRBD1. Germline V gene lookup returns CDR1 KGHSH and CDR2 LQKENI. There are 18 residues in the CDR3. After removal of 4 bases from V and 1 base from J, the junction contained 14 bases not matched to a gene. The CDR3, as DNA: TGTGCCAGCTCACTAATTATTCCGGGACAGGGTTGGTCCTACGAGCAGTACTTC. Residues: CASSLIIPGQGWSYEQYF.

The V gene is TRBV27, the J gene TRBJ2-1; 10 nucleotides agree with TRBD2. V dropped 3 bases and J dropped 2; count of bases not matched to a gene: 4. From germline, CDR1 is MNHEY and CDR2 SMNVEV (reference sequence). The CDR3 is 16 amino acids. CDR3 protein: CASSFASGRAYNEQFF. CDR3 coding DNA: TGTGCCAGCAGTTTTGCCAGCGGGAGGGCCTACAATGAGCAGTTCTTC.

CDR3 loop: CAISLGDSGRTDTQYF. CDR3 DNA: TGTGCCATCAGTCTCGGGGATAGCGGCCGTACAGATACGCAGTATTTT. The V and J genes are TRBV10-3 and TRBJ2-3, with D perhaps TRBD2 (6 bases). V was pared by 5 bases and J by 3 bases, with 18 bases between. The CDR3 is made up of 16 amino acids. Germline V gives CDR1 ENHRY, CDR2 SYGVKD.

The V gene is TRBV7-9, the J gene TRBJ2-3; TRBD2 matches at 7 bases. Germline assignment: CDR1 SEHNR and CDR2 FQNEAQ (reference sequence). V trimming: 2 bases; J trimming: 4 bases; junction bases outside the gene matches: 3. This CDR3 is 14 amino acids long. The CDR3 loop reads CASSLTGGADTQYF. The CDR3 DNA reads TGTGCCAGCAGCTTAACGGGAGGAGCAGATACGCAGTATTTT.

This chain links TRBV7-2 with TRBJ2-5; possibly TRBD1 for D (6 bases). Trimming shortened V by 4 bases and J by 5 bases, and 14 bases separated the two germline ends. The CDR3 covers 14 residues. In germline, CDR1 is SGHTA, CDR2 FQGNSA. CDR3 residues: CASSSPGRGETQYF. As DNA, the CDR3 is TGTGCCAGCAGCTCTCCGGGAAGGGGGGAGACCCAGTACTTC.

This chain uses TRBV30 with TRBJ1-1; possibly TRBD1 for D (5 bases). The CDR3 is 13 residues long. Germline CDR1 is GTSNPN and CDR2 is SVGIG (reference sequence). V was trimmed by 6 bases and J by 2 bases, leaving 13 bases between them. This CDR3 reads CACPRQGNTEAFF. In DNA form, the CDR3 reads TGTGCCTGCCCCCGGCAGGGCAACACTGAAGCTTTCTTT. Combining the CDR3 with reference TRBV30 and TRBJ1-1 gives the whole variable domain SQTIHQWPATLVQPVGSPLSLECTVEGTSNPNLYWYRQAAGRGLQLLFYSVGIGQISSEVPQNLSASRPQDRQFILSSKKLLLSDSGFYLCACPRQGNTEAFFGQGTRLTVV.

The J gene is TRBJ2-4, the V gene TRBV6-6, with TRBD2 identical over 9 bases. The CDR3 covers 15 residues. In germline, CDR1 is MNHNY, CDR2 SVGAGI (reference sequence). The J segment lost 5 bases and the V segment lost 6 bases, leaving 8 bases of the junction unmatched. The CDR3 loop reads CASSRKIAGENIQYF. The CDR3 DNA reads TGTGCCAGCAGCCGGAAGATAGCGGGGGAAAACATTCAGTACTTC.

The chain recombines TRBV2 with TRBJ1-1, with D maybe TRBD1 (5 bases). V lost 4 bases to trimming and J lost 5 bases, with 14 bases between them. This CDR3 contains 14 residues. Germline V gene data show CDR1 as SNHLY and CDR2 as FYNNEI. CDR3 amino acids: CASSGGGGRTEAFF. The CDR3 nucleotides are TGTGCCAGCAGTGGGGGCGGGGGTAGAACTGAAGCTTTCTTT.

The chain's CDR3 is CAWSVARVLTGDTQYF. CDR3 coding DNA: TGTGCCTGGAGTGTAGCCCGAGTACTCACGGGGGATACGCAGTATTTT. This chain joins TRBV30 and TRBJ2-3; weak D call: TRBD2 (5 bases). From germline, CDR1 is GTSNPN and CDR2 SVGIG (reference sequence). V lost 0 bases and J lost 6, with 19 bases in between. The CDR3 runs 16 residues.

The genes are TRBV27 and TRBJ2-7; D possibly corresponds to TRBD2 (6 bases). V was shortened by 6 bases and J by 4 bases, with 22 bases between the two germline ends. The CDR3 has 16 amino acids. Germline V gene sequence: CDR1 MNHEY, CDR2 SMNVEV (reference sequence). CDR3 amino acids: CASSRGWGGAYYEQYF. The CDR3 DNA is TGTGCCAGCAGCCGAGGTTGGGGCGGGGCCTATTACGAGCAGTACTTC.

V is TRBV27 and J is TRBJ2-7, with no clear D. This CDR3 region has 14 residues. V was pared by 4 bases and J by 0 bases, with 10 bases between. CDR1 MNHEY and CDR2 SMNVEV come from the germline V gene (reference sequence). This CDR3 is CASSSFHSSYEQYF. CDR3 in DNA: TGTGCCAGCAGTTCCTTCCATAGCTCCTACGAGCAGTACTTC.